These 25 T cell receptor beta chains share one sample of origin, sequenced in a study of blood T cells in healthy people across ages. Next came a second PCR, run for roughly 6 to 11 cycles, which used a sample-barcoded 5' primer along with a J-beta primer mix. TCRdb fed the 5' RACE reads into MiXCR, producing one record per CDR3 protein. This table holds a few hundred thousand distinct CDR3 sequences, approximately 27% found once. Sequencing input: blood. The receptors shown here come from a woman in her seventies in good health.

The table lists this clonotype with a few counts. The chain joins TRBV20-1 to TRBJ2-3, with D uncertain. V shed 6 bases and J shed 6 bases, with 10 bases lying between them. CDR1 is DFQATT, CDR2 SNEGSKA, per germline (reference sequence). CDR3 length equals 11 residues. CDR3 DNA: TGCAGTGCGCCAATGGGGGATACGCAGTATTTT. As protein: CSAPMGDTQYF.

The chain has TRBV6-5 and TRBJ1-2; 7 nucleotides line up with TRBD1. This CDR3 contains 16 residues. Losses at the gene ends were 5 bases for V and 8 bases for J; bases not matched to a gene: 17. CDR1 and CDR2 (germline): MNHEY, SVGAGI. The CDR3 nucleotides read TGTGCCAGCAGTCCCACCCCCATCAAGACAGGGTCGGGCTACACCTTC. Its protein product is CASSPTPIKTGSGYTF.

This clonotype was seen a handful of times. The chain recombines TRBV6-2 or TRBV6-3 with TRBJ1-2; weak D call: TRBD1 (5 bases). V was trimmed by 7 bases and J by 9 bases, leaving 21 bases between them. Per germline, CDR1 MNHEY and CDR2 SVGEGT. There are 14 residues in the CDR3. This chain's CDR3 is CASTRLGQLDRYTF. The DNA of the CDR3 is TGTGCCAGCACCCGTCTAGGACAATTAGATCGCTACACCTTC.

This CDR3 is CASSSSGGTNTGELFF. The CDR3 coding sequence is TGTGCCAGCAGCAGTAGCGGGGGAACCAACACCGGGGAGCTGTTTTTT. The gene calls are TRBV7-9 and TRBJ2-2; TRBD2 matches 9 bases. The CDR3 has 16 residues. V shed 5 bases, J shed 2 bases, and the junction held 6 bases outside the gene matches. CDR1 and CDR2 from the germline V gene are SEHNR and FQNEAQ (reference sequence). The full variable domain, completed using reference TRBV7-9 and TRBJ2-2, is DTGVSQNPRHKITKRGQNVTFRCDPISEHNRLYWYRQTLGQGPEFLTYFQNEAQLEKSRLLSDRFSAERPKGSFSTLEIQRTEQGDSAMYLCASSSSGGTNTGELFFGEGSRLTVL.

This clonotype was seen only a few times. The DNA of the CDR3 is TGTGCCAGCAGTTCGCTTGGGGCGGGGGCCCAAGAGACCCAGTACTTC. It specifies CASSSLGAGAQETQYF. The genes are TRBV27 and TRBJ2-5; TRBD2 might be the D (7 bases). Trimming stripped 4 bases from V and 1 base from J, with 16 bases between. This CDR3 contains 16 residues. Germline V gives CDR1 MNHEY, CDR2 SMNVEV (reference sequence).

This rearrangement joins TRBV7-2 to TRBJ2-3; 11 bases align to TRBD2. V was clipped by 3 bases and J by 8 bases; unmatched bases: 13. Germline V lookup: CDR1 SGHTA, CDR2 FQGNSA. The CDR3 is 17 amino acids. The CDR3 region is CASSFPLLSGGAFTQYF. The CDR3 DNA reads as TGTGCCAGCAGCTTCCCCCTCCTTAGCGGGGGGGCCTTTACGCAGTATTTT.

The V call is TRBV5-1, the J call TRBJ2-7; maybe TRBD1 (6 bases). Germline V gene data show CDR1 as SGHRS and CDR2 as YFSETQ. The ends were cut back, 4 bases at V and 4 bases at J, with 15 bases in the middle. The CDR3 runs to 14 residues. The CDR3 spells CASSRQDGAYEQYF. CDR3 nucleotide sequence: TGCGCCAGCAGCCGACAGGATGGCGCGTACGAGCAGTACTTC.

The sample holds a few counts of this clonotype. This rearrangement joins TRBV6-1 to TRBJ1-2, with TRBD1 identical over 7 bases. Looked up from germline, CDR1 is MNHNS and CDR2 is SASEGT. The V and J ends lost 4 bases and 3 bases, in that order; junction bases with no gene match: 8. This CDR3 has 15 residues. This CDR3 reads CASSAVTGNDYGYTF. Here the CDR3 DNA reads TGTGCCAGCAGTGCTGTGACAGGGAACGACTATGGCTACACCTTC.

A few counts support this clonotype. V is TRBV9 and J is TRBJ1-6; possible D gene TRBD1, 5 bases. The CDR3 has 13 amino acids. Germline CDR1 and CDR2: SGDLS and YYNGEE. The V end lost 4 bases, the J end lost 8 bases, and 10 bases lay between the germline ends. The chain's CDR3 is CASSPSQDSPLHF. The CDR3 DNA sequence: TGTGCCAGCAGCCCCTCACAGGATTCACCCCTCCACTTT.

The chain combines TRBV6-2 or TRBV6-3 with TRBJ2-1; 13 nucleotides agree with TRBD2. The J call is doubtful: the DNA matches TRBJ2-5 better. CDR3 size: 15 residues. Germline V gene data show CDR1 as MNHEY and CDR2 as SVGEGT. The CDR3 loop is CASRKTSGGQGTQYF. The DNA of the CDR3 is TGTGCCAGCAGGAAGACTAGCGGGGGGCAGGGGACCCAGTACTTC.

About this clonotype itself: One end of the junction is discordant with germline, which a read error may explain. The chain is built from TRBV7-7 and TRBJ2-2; 8 positions match TRBD2. The germline V gene encodes CDR1 SSHAT and CDR2 FNYEAQ (reference sequence). CDR3 length: 17 amino acids. CDR3 in DNA: TGTGCTAGCAGCTTAGCAGGGAGCGGGGGACGGACCGGGGAGCTGTTTTTT. Protein sequence: CASSLAGSGGRTGELFF.

The chain combines TRBV4-3 with TRBJ1-4; weak D call: TRBD1 (5 bases). The ends were cut back, 3 bases at V and 8 bases at J, with 19 bases in the middle. The CDR3 sequence is 16 residues long. Germline loops: CDR1 LGHNA, CDR2 YSLEER. The CDR3 protein is CASSQSTVRGEEKLFF. The CDR3 DNA reads as TGCGCCAGCAGCCAGTCGACTGTAAGGGGAGAAGAAAAACTGTTTTTT.

This rearrangement joins TRBV27 to TRBJ1-4, with 10 bases lining up with TRBD1. From germline, CDR1 is MNHEY and CDR2 SMNVEV (reference sequence). The CDR3 covers 15 residues. The V gene end was trimmed by 5 bases and the J gene end by 8 bases; junction bases not matched to a gene: 8. The CDR3 coding sequence is TGTGCCAGCAGTCCGCGGACAGGGGGAATCGAAAAACTGTTTTTT. Translating gives CASSPRTGGIEKLFF. Full variable domain (missing parts from reference TRBV27 and TRBJ1-4): EAQVTQNPRYLITVTGKKLTVTCSQNMNHEYMSWYRQDPGLGLRQIYYSMNVEVTDKGDVPEGYKVSRKEKRNFPLILESPSPNQTSLYFCASSPRTGGIEKLFFGSGTQLSVL.

This clonotype was picked up a small number of times. The chain uses TRBV20-1 and TRBJ2-7; possibly TRBD1 for D (6 bases). The CDR3 loop spans 15 amino acids. The ends were cut back, 1 base at V and 1 base at J, with 14 bases in the middle. From germline, CDR1 is DFQATT and CDR2 SNEGSKA (reference sequence). CDR3 loop: CSARATGRDSYEQYF. CDR3 DNA: TGCAGTGCTAGAGCGACAGGAAGAGATTCCTACGAGCAGTACTTC.

The rearrangement joins TRBV20-1 to TRBJ2-7; 8 nucleotides line up with TRBD2. CDR3 length: 12 amino acids. Germline CDR1 reads DFQATT; CDR2 reads SNEGSKA (reference sequence). Trimming removed 6 bases from V and 6 bases from J; junction bases left unmatched: 7. The CDR3 sequence is CSARKREFEQYF. The CDR3 coding sequence is TGCAGTGCCCGAAAGCGGGAGTTCGAGCAGTACTTC.

The table lists this clonotype with a few counts. The chain has TRBV3-1 and TRBJ1-5, with TRBD1 matching 7 bases. CDR1 and CDR2 (germline): LGHDT, YNNKEL (reference sequence). V lost 2 bases, J lost 6 bases, and 10 bases stayed unmatched. CDR3 length: 16 amino acids. The CDR3 region has the DNA TGTGCCAGCAGCCAACAACAGGGGACGCGCACTCAGCCCCAGCATTTT. It codes for CASSQQQGTRTQPQHF.

The chain has TRBV19 and TRBJ1-2, with D maybe TRBD1 (5 bases). The germline CDR1 and CDR2 sequences are LNHDA and SQIVND (reference sequence). Trimming removed 5 bases at V and 6 bases at J, with 13 bases between. The CDR3 sequence is 13 residues long. CDR3 loop: CASSPAGRNGYTF. CDR3 DNA sequence: TGTGCCAGTAGTCCCGCAGGGAGGAATGGCTACACCTTC.

There are many counts of this clonotype. The J gene is TRBJ2-5, the V gene TRBV10-3; 7 bases are a match to TRBD2. The CDR3 consists of 12 residues. Looked up from germline, CDR1 is ENHRY and CDR2 is SYGVKD. V lost 5 bases and J lost 4; bases outside the gene matches: 1. CDR3 nucleotide sequence: TGTGCCATCAGTTTAGCGGGAGAGACCCAGTACTTC. This gives the protein CAISLAGETQYF.

The J gene is TRBJ2-5, the V gene TRBV21-1; the DNA was not used to check the table's D call, TRBD1. TRBV21-1 is labeled a pseudogene. The CDR3 covers 14 residues. The CDR3 bases are TGTGCCGGCAAAAGATGGGACAGGGGGTTGTCCCAGTACTTC. Amino acid sequence: CAGKRWDRGLSQYF.

The rearrangement joins TRBV23-1 to TRBJ2-6, with D perhaps TRBD1 (7 bases). TRBV23-1 is designated an ORF whose function remains uncertain. V lost 4 bases and J lost 3, with 16 bases in between. This CDR3 is built from 17 residues. In DNA, the CDR3 is TGCGCCAGCAGTCGTCAGGGGGGAACTTATGGGGCCAACGTCCTGACTTTC. Its protein is CASSRQGGTYGANVLTF.

As for this clonotype: One end of the junction does not line up with germline, which may come from a read error. This sequence joins TRBV14 and TRBJ2-1; TRBD1 matches 7 bases. The germline gives CDR1 SGHDN, CDR2 FVKESK. CDR3 size: 13 residues. The DNA of the CDR3 is TGTGCCAGCAGCCAAGATTTGGGACAGTCGAAGTACTTC. This encodes CASSQDLGQSKYF. Full variable domain (outside the CDR3, taken from reference TRBV14 and TRBJ2-1): EAGVTQFPSHSVIEKGQTVTLRCDPISGHDNLYWYRRVMGKEIKFLLHFVKESKQDESGMPNNRFLAERTGGTYSTLKVQPAELEDSGVYFCASSQDLGQSKYFGPGTRLTVL.

The chain joins TRBV6-5 to TRBJ2-4, with 9 bases that match TRBD1. The CDR3 is made up of 17 amino acids. After removal of 6 bases from V and 0 bases from J, the junction contained 9 bases not matched to a gene. Germline CDR1 reads MNHEY; CDR2 reads SVGAGI. CDR3 loop: CASRRQGVGVAKNIQYF. As DNA, the CDR3 is TGTGCCAGCAGACGACAGGGGGTGGGGGTAGCCAAAAACATTCAGTACTTC.

This clonotype was seen once. The CDR3 DNA sequence: TGTGCCAGCAGCTTAGATCGACTAGCGGGGGAGCAGTACTTC. This translates into CASSLDRLAGEQYF. V and J are TRBV7-2 and TRBJ2-7; 11 bases align to TRBD2. The CDR3 sequence is 14 residues long. V dropped 1 base and J dropped 7; count of bases not matched to a gene: 3. Germline CDR1 reads SGHTA; CDR2 reads FQGNSA. Looking up the rest from reference TRBV7-2 and TRBJ2-7 gives the full variable domain: GAGVSQSPSNKVTEKGKDVELRCDPISGHTALYWYRQSLGQGLEFLIYFQGNSAPDKSGLPSDRFSAERTGGSVSTLTIQRTQQEDSAVYLCASSLDRLAGEQYFGPGTRLTVT.

The V and J genes are TRBV20-1 and TRBJ2-5, with TRBD1 identical over 7 bases. With 0 bases clipped from V and 9 bases from J, the junction kept 4 bases outside the gene matches. There are 12 residues in the CDR3. Germline V gene lookup returns CDR1 DFQATT and CDR2 SNEGSKA (reference sequence). The CDR3 sequence: CSAREGGTAQYF. In DNA, the CDR3 is TGCAGTGCTAGAGAAGGGGGCACGGCCCAGTACTTC.

This clonotype came up a few times. The J gene is TRBJ2-5, the V gene TRBV5-1; 8 bases match TRBD1. The CDR3 is 14 amino acids. Germline CDR1 is SGHRS and CDR2 is YFSETQ. V shed 6 bases, J shed 3 bases, and the junction held 7 bases outside the gene matches. The CDR3 nucleotides are TGCGCCAGCAACGGACAGGGAGGCGAAGAGACCCAGTACTTC. Translating it yields CASNGQGGEETQYF.